The clone carrying this T cell receptor beta chain has more than one count but fewer than ten. The source of the sample is a study of blood T cell repertoires in COVID-19. Study summary: COVID-19 samples, acute and convalescent, were from the United States, Italy and Spain. T cells, B-cell-depleted T cells, or PBMCs provided the cDNA or gDNA that served as material.

The repertoire was sequenced with immunoSEQ multiplex PCR; TCRdb's copy has only in-frame clones and lacks some. The profile covers 81,000 or so clones, with almost 95% appearing a single time and roughly 5.9% taken by the ten largest. V shed 4 bases, J shed 3 bases, and the junction held 6 bases outside the gene matches. The CDR3 runs to 15 residues. Germline loops: CDR1 LGHDT, CDR2 YNNKEL (reference sequence). The genes are TRBV3-1 (or the pseudogene TRBV3-2) and TRBJ1-5, with 7 nucleotides matching TRBD1. The receptor was derived from a woman aged 55-69 years with active COVID-19. The specimen sequenced was peripheral blood. The CDR3 DNA is TGTGCCAGCAGCCCAACAGGGGCTAACAATCAGCCCCAGCATTTT. Its translation: CASSPTGANNQPQHF.